The 3 T cell receptor beta chains given below trace back to one sample, sequenced in a study of T cells in Graves' hyperthyroidism and ophthalmopathy (dated by TCRdb to the late 2010s). Libraries came from multiplex PCR. The run used an Illumina HiSeq 2000. The TCR beta CDR3 regions were amplified from the RNA transcripts. The first round of RT-PCR for the TCR CDR3 was performed with the HTBI primer set and the Qiagen OneStep RT-PCR kit. TCRdb passed the public sequencing reads through fastp at Q25 and MiXCR, retaining productive beta sequences. Duplicate CDR3 protein sequences are folded into a single record with the most common DNA and genes. This sample is represented by about 34,000 distinct CDR3 sequences; under 65% of them were singletons. About 25% of the sample lies in the top ten. Sequenced sample: blood. The origin of the receptors is a woman aged 40 to 50 with Graves' ophthalmopathy.

This clonotype showed up just a few times. The J gene is TRBJ2-1, the V gene TRBV20-1; no firm D call. The germline V gene encodes CDR1 DFQATT and CDR2 SNEGSKA (reference sequence). This CDR3 has 13 residues. The V and J ends lost 1 base and 2 bases respectively, with 6 bases between them. CDR3 loop: CSARAPPYNEQFF. The CDR3 DNA follows: TGCAGTGCTAGAGCGCCCCCCTACAATGAGCAGTTCTTC.

There are many counts of this clonotype. The rearrangement uses TRBV11-2 and TRBJ1-3, with D tentatively TRBD1 (6 bases). V was trimmed by 5 bases and J by 4 bases, leaving 12 bases between them. This CDR3 spans 14 amino acids. Germline values: CDR1 SGHAT, CDR2 FQNNGV. The CDR3 sequence is CASSPGTPGNTIYF. The CDR3 bases are TGTGCCAGCAGCCCAGGGACACCCGGAAACACCATATATTTT.

This clonotype counts as large. V and J are TRBV5-1 and TRBJ2-7; 7 nucleotides line up with TRBD1. Germline trimming cut 3 bases from V and 3 bases from J; bases unmatched to any gene: 9. Germline V gives CDR1 SGHRS, CDR2 YFSETQ. This CDR3 contains 15 residues. CDR3 residues: CASSSYHGTDYEQYF. Here the CDR3 DNA reads TGCGCCAGCAGCTCGTACCACGGGACAGACTACGAGCAGTACTTC.